The 26 T cell receptor beta chains below all came from one sample that was sequenced in a study of cytomegalovirus exposure and HLA in healthy donors. Primers included in the PCR were 60 Vbeta and 13 Jbeta primers. The protocol was immunoSEQ multiplex PCR, while the TCRdb copy is restricted to in-frame clones and leaves out a portion. The sample has 100,000 to 150,000 clones; approximately 80% are singletons. The sequenced sample consisted of PBMCs. Receptors were obtained from a man aged 25 to 45 in good health and CMV-seropositive.

The J gene is TRBJ2-3, the V gene TRBV4-1; D call uncertain. The germline gives CDR1 MGHRA, CDR2 YSYEKL. The CDR3 spans 13 residues. Trimming took off 1 base at V and 2 bases at J, with 4 bases between the two ends. DNA of the CDR3: TGCGCCAGCAGCCAAGTTTACACAGATACGCAGTATTTT. This translates into CASSQVYTDTQYF.

This clone was detected only a few times. The chain recombines TRBV13 with TRBJ2-3; TRBD2 matches at 13 bases. The CDR3 consists of 17 residues. With 0 bases clipped from V and 4 bases from J, the junction kept 4 bases outside the gene matches. Germline assignment: CDR1 PRHDT and CDR2 FYEKMQ (reference sequence). CDR3 loop: CASSLGGLAGSPDTQYF. CDR3 nucleotides: TGTGCCAGCAGCTTAGGGGGACTAGCGGGATCCCCAGATACGCAGTATTTT. The variable domain in full, completed from reference TRBV13 and TRBJ2-3, reads AAGVIQSPRHLIKEKRETATLKCYPIPRHDTVYWYQQGPGQDPQFLISFYEKMQSDKGSIPDRFSAQQFSDYHSELNMSSLELGDSALYFCASSLGGLAGSPDTQYFGPGTRLTVL.

The chain's CDR3 is CASSSPQGEGTEAFF. CDR3 bases: TGTGCCAGCAGCTCCCCACAGGGGGAGGGTACTGAAGCTTTCTTT. The chain carries TRBV5-4 and TRBJ1-1, with 8 bases that match TRBD1. The CDR3 runs 15 residues. CDR1 and CDR2 from the germline V gene are SGHNT and YYREEE (reference sequence). V trimming: 3 bases; J trimming: 5 bases; junction bases outside the gene matches: 9.

The V gene is TRBV11-3, the J gene TRBJ2-7; 8 bases fit TRBD1. The V segment lost 3 bases and the J segment 5 bases; nucleotides outside the gene matches: 3. The germline gives CDR1 SGHNT, CDR2 YENEEA. This CDR3 spans 13 amino acids. CDR3 amino acids: CASSFGTGNEQYF. Here the CDR3 DNA reads TGTGCCAGCAGCTTCGGGACAGGAAACGAGCAGTACTTC.

The genes are TRBV5-1 and TRBJ2-5, with 7 nucleotides matching TRBD1. Germline loops: CDR1 SGHRS, CDR2 YFSETQ. V lost 4 bases, J lost 9 bases, and 9 bases stayed unmatched. CDR3 length: 13 residues. The DNA for the CDR3 is TGCGCCAGCAGCCCCGGGACAGAGGTGGCCCAGTACTTC. It encodes CASSPGTEVAQYF.

V and J are TRBV5-5 and TRBJ1-2, with TRBD1 identical over 7 bases. Trimming removed 0 bases from V and 4 bases from J; junction bases left unmatched: 12. This CDR3 contains 17 residues. The germline V gene has CDR1 SGHKS and CDR2 YYEKEE (reference sequence). This CDR3 is CASSLELSTGAPYGYTF. The CDR3 DNA sequence: TGTGCCAGCAGCTTGGAACTTAGCACAGGGGCTCCCTATGGCTACACCTTC.

Regarding this clone: Other DNA sequences in this sample translate to the same CDR3. The CDR3: CASSLGGGPADTQYF. CDR3 nucleotides: TGCGCCAGCAGCTTAGGGGGAGGGCCCGCAGATACGCAGTATTTT. The chain uses TRBV5-1 and TRBJ2-3; tentative D call: TRBD2 (7 bases). From germline, CDR1 is SGHRS and CDR2 YFSETQ. The CDR3 is made up of 15 amino acids. Trimming removed 2 bases from V and 4 bases from J, with 14 bases in between.

This clone showed up just once. The chain links TRBV5-1 to TRBJ2-7, with TRBD2 matching over 11 bases. The V and J ends lost 4 bases and 6 bases, in that order; junction bases with no gene match: 12. CDR3 length equals 16 residues. The germline CDR1 and CDR2 sequences are SGHRS and YFSETQ. In DNA form, the CDR3 reads TGCGCCAGCAGCCACTCGGGACTAGCGGCAAACCCCGAGCAGTACTTC. It is translated as CASSHSGLAANPEQYF.

This clone occurred once. The chain has TRBV9 and TRBJ2-2; TRBD1 is a possible D gene (7 bases). Trimming cost V 7 bases and J 9 bases, with 10 bases left between them. Germline CDR1 SGDLS, CDR2 YYNGEE. The CDR3 consists of 11 residues. CDR3: CASGGGRELFF. CDR3 sequence (DNA): TGTGCCAGCGGAGGGGGCAGGGAGCTGTTTTTT. Full variable domain (outside the CDR3, taken from reference TRBV9 and TRBJ2-2): DSGVTQTPKHLITATGQRVTLRCSPRSGDLSVYWYQQSLDQGLQFLIQYYNGEERAKGNILERFSAQQFPDLHSELNLSSLELGDSALYFCASGGGRELFFGEGSRLTVL.

The chain is built from TRBV27 and TRBJ2-1, with 14 bases that match TRBD2. The CDR3 length is 16 residues. The J segment lost 9 bases and the V segment lost 0 bases, leaving 4 bases of the junction unmatched. The germline V gene has CDR1 MNHEY and CDR2 SMNVEV (reference sequence). Here the CDR3 reads CASSLSRGLAGVEQFF. The CDR3 DNA reads TGTGCCAGCAGTTTATCCCGGGGACTAGCGGGAGTTGAGCAGTTCTTC.

The rearrangement uses TRBV19 and TRBJ2-3, with 12 positions matching TRBD1. V lost 6 bases and J lost 2; bases outside the gene matches: 6. CDR1 LNHDA and CDR2 SQIVND come from the germline V gene (reference sequence). This CDR3 comprises 16 residues. DNA for the CDR3: TGTGCCAGTAGAGATCCGGGACAGGGGGCCACAGATACGCAGTATTTT. Protein sequence: CASRDPGQGATDTQYF.

The V call is TRBV9, the J call TRBJ1-1, with 12 positions matching TRBD1. The V segment lost 0 bases and the J segment 7 bases; nucleotides outside the gene matches: 4. Germline CDR1 reads SGDLS; CDR2 reads YYNGEE. The CDR3 loop spans 15 amino acids. The DNA of the CDR3 is TGTGCCAGCAGCGTAGAAGGGACAGGGGGCGATGAAGCTTTCTTT. It codes for CASSVEGTGGDEAFF.

The genes are TRBV13 and TRBJ2-2; the match to TRBD2 covers 14 bases. The CDR3 sequence is 16 residues long. Germline loops: CDR1 PRHDT, CDR2 FYEKMQ (reference sequence). V was pared by 4 bases and J by 7 bases, with 5 bases of the junction left unmatched. CDR3 sequence: CASSSAGLAGVGELFF. The CDR3 DNA follows: TGTGCCAGCAGCTCAGCGGGACTAGCGGGAGTCGGGGAGCTGTTTTTT.

This chain connects TRBV6-5 to TRBJ2-7, with 14 bases lining up with TRBD2. Germline loops: CDR1 MNHEY, CDR2 SVGAGI. The CDR3 is 15 residues long. V shed 2 bases and J 10 bases; nucleotides not matched to a gene: 7. The CDR3 sequence is CASSYLGLAGVVQYF. CDR3 DNA: TGTGCCAGCAGTTACCTGGGACTAGCGGGAGTGGTACAGTACTTC.

The V gene is TRBV6-5, the J gene TRBJ1-2; 8 bases align to TRBD1. V lost 8 bases to trimming and J lost 7 bases; unmatched junction nucleotides: 3. The CDR3 consists of 11 residues. Germline-derived CDR1 and CDR2 are MNHEY and SVGAGI. The CDR3: CASRDRGGYTF. CDR3 bases: TGTGCCAGCCGAGACAGGGGTGGCTACACCTTC.

The V gene is TRBV27, the J gene TRBJ2-3, with D possibly matching TRBD2 (6 bases). Per the germline V gene, CDR1 is MNHEY and CDR2 is SMNVEV (reference sequence). This CDR3 is built from 14 residues. Trimming cost V 3 bases and J 2 bases, with 9 bases left between them. CDR3: CASSLEGSTDTQYF. CDR3 DNA sequence: TGTGCCAGCAGTTTGGAGGGATCCACAGATACGCAGTATTTT.

This clone was recorded once. The V call is TRBV4-2, the J call TRBJ2-7; a possible D gene is TRBD1 (5 bases). Trimming cost V 5 bases and J 2 bases, with 10 bases left between them. Germline values: CDR1 LGHNA, CDR2 YNFKEQ. There are 13 residues in the CDR3. Written as DNA, the CDR3 is TGTGCCAGCAGCAAGGGGTCCACCTACGAGCAGTACTTC. This translates into CASSKGSTYEQYF.

V gene TRBV2 combines with J gene TRBJ2-2; 7 bases line up with TRBD1. The J segment lost 0 bases and the V segment lost 4 bases, leaving 5 bases of the junction unmatched. The germline CDR1 and CDR2 sequences are SNHLY and FYNNEI. This CDR3 contains 16 residues. The CDR3 protein is CASSVDRAPNTGELFF. For the CDR3, the DNA is TGTGCCAGCAGTGTAGACAGGGCCCCGAACACCGGGGAGCTGTTTTTT.

This clone was seen a handful of times. V is TRBV5-1 and J is TRBJ2-2; 11 bases are shared with TRBD2. The CDR3 extends over 15 amino acids. CDR1 is SGHRS and CDR2 is YFSETQ in the germline V gene. Trimming removed 1 base from V and 7 bases from J; junction bases left unmatched: 3. CDR3 sequence: CASSLTSGRIGELFF. CDR3 in DNA: TGCGCCAGCAGCTTGACTAGCGGGAGAATCGGGGAGCTGTTTTTT.

J is TRBJ1-5 and V is TRBV27, with unresolved D. CDR3 length: 15 amino acids. Germline CDR1 reads MNHEY; CDR2 reads SMNVEV (reference sequence). Trimming shortened V by 6 bases and J by 2 bases, and 14 bases separated the two germline ends. CDR3 DNA sequence: TGTGCCAGCAGCCTGGTAGTTGGTGGCAATCAGCCCCAGCATTTT. This translates into CASSLVVGGNQPQHF.

The genes are TRBV7-8 and TRBJ2-4; D call uncertain. Germline V CDR1 and CDR2: SGHVS, FQNEAQ. This CDR3 is built from 14 residues. Trimming left V 5 bases short and J 3 bases short, with 11 bases between. CDR3 nucleotides: TGTGCCAGCAGCCAACGGGTCGGCAAAAACATTCAGTACTTC. Its protein is CASSQRVGKNIQYF. Looking up the rest from reference TRBV7-8 and TRBJ2-4 gives the full variable domain: GAGVSQSPRYKVAKRGQDVALRCDPISGHVSLFWYQQALGQGPEFLTYFQNEAQLDKSGLPSDRFFAERPEGSVSTLKIQRTQQEDSAVYLCASSQRVGKNIQYFGAGTRLSVL.

The CDR3 region has the DNA TGTGCCAGCAGCTTATTCGTCGGTTCCGGCAATGAGCAGTTCTTC. Translation: CASSLFVGSGNEQFF. This chain links TRBV7-7 with TRBJ2-1; no definite D call. The CDR3 totals 15 residues. Germline assignment: CDR1 SSHAT and CDR2 FNYEAQ (reference sequence). Trimming stripped 2 bases from V and 6 bases from J, with 14 bases between.

The V gene is TRBV6-5, the J gene TRBJ2-7; D gene uncertain. This CDR3 has 13 amino acids. Trimming took off 2 bases at V and 6 bases at J, with 11 bases between the two ends. Germline loops: CDR1 MNHEY, CDR2 SVGAGI. The CDR3 DNA is TGTGCCAGCAGTTACCGTACCTCGGGCGAGCAGTACTTC. The encoded protein is CASSYRTSGEQYF.

The chain is built from TRBV6-1 and TRBJ2-5; a weak D match, TRBD2 (7 bases). The CDR3 contains 17 residues. CDR1 MNHNS and CDR2 SASEGT come from the germline V gene. V shed 1 base and J shed 3 bases, with 18 bases lying between them. CDR3 region: CASSEGLGGLGKETQYF. The CDR3 DNA sequence: TGTGCCAGCAGTGAAGGGTTGGGGGGGCTCGGGAAAGAGACCCAGTACTTC.

This clone was detected only a few times. V gene TRBV27 combines with J gene TRBJ2-7; D is unclear. Trimming removed 6 bases from V and 2 bases from J, with 14 bases in between. This CDR3 comprises 14 residues. Germline lookup yields CDR1 MNHEY and CDR2 SMNVEV (reference sequence). CDR3 loop: CASSPGGYPYEQYF. As DNA, the CDR3 is TGTGCCAGCAGCCCCGGCGGATACCCCTACGAGCAGTACTTC.

The chain uses TRBV28 and TRBJ2-5; 10 bases line up with TRBD2. The V segment lost 6 bases and the J segment 1 base; nucleotides outside the gene matches: 14. CDR1 MDHEN and CDR2 SYDVKM come from the germline V gene. The CDR3 contains 18 residues. The CDR3 DNA reads as TGTGCCAGCAGCACCGGGACTAGCGCACGCCCAAGCCAAGAGACCCAGTACTTC. Translating gives CASSTGTSARPSQETQYF.